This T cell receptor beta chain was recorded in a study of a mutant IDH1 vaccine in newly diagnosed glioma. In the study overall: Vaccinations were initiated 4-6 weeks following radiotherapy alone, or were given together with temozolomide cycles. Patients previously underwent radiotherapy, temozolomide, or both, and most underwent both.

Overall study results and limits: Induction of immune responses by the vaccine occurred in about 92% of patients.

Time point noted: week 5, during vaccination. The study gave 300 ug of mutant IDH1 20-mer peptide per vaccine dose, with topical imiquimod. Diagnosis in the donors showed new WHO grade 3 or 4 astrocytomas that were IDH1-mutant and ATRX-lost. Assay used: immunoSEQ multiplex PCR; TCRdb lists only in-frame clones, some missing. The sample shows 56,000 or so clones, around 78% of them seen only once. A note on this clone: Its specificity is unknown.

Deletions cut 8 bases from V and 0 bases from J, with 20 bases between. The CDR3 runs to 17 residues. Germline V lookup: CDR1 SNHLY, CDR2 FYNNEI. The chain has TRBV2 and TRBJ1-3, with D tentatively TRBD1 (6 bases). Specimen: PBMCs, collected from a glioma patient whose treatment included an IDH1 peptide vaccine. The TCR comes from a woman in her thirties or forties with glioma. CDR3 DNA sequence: TGTGCCAGCGCGGGAGGGGGGCCAGGCTCCTCTGGAAACACCATATATTTT. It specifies CASAGGGPGSSGNTIYF.